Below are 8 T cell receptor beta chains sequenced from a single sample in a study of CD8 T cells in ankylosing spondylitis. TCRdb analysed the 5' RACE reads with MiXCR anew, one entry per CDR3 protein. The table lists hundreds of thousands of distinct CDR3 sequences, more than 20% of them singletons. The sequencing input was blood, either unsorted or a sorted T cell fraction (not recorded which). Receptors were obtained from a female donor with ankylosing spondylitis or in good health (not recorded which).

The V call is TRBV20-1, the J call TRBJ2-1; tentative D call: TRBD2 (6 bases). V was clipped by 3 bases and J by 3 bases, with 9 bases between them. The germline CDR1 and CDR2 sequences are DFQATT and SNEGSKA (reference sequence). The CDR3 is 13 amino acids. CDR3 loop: CSASRGYYNEQFF. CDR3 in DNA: TGCAGTGCTAGTCGGGGGTACTACAATGAGCAGTTCTTC.

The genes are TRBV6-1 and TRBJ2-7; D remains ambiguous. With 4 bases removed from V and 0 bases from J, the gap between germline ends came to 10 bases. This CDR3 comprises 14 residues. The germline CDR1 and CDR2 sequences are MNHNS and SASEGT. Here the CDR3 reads CASSGVDHSYEQYF. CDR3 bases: TGTGCCAGCAGTGGGGTGGACCACTCCTACGAGCAGTACTTC.

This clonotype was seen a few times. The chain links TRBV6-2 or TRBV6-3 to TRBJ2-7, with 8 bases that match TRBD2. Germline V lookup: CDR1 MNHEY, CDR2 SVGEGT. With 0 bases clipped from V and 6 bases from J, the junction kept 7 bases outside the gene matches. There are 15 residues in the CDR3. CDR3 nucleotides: TGTGCCAGCAGTTACTCGACAGTAGCGGGAACCGAGCAGTACTTC. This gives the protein CASSYSTVAGTEQYF.

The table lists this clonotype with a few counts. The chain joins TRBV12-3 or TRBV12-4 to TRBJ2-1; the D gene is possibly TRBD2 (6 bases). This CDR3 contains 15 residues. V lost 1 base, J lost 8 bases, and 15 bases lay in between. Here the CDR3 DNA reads TGTGCCAGCAGTTTAGTAGGCACGTCGGGGGATGAGCAGTTCTTC. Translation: CASSLVGTSGDEQFF.

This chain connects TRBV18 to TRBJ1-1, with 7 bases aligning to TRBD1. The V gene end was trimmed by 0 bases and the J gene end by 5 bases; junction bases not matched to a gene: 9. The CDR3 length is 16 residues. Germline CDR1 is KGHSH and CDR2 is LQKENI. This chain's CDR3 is CASSPPGQPTVTEAFF. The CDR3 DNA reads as TGTGCCAGCTCACCACCGGGACAGCCTACCGTGACTGAAGCTTTCTTT.

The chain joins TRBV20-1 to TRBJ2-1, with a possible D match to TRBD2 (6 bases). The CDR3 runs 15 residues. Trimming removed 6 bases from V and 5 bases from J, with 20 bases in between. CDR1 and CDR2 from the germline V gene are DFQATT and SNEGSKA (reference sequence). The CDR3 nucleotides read TGCAGTGCACTAGTGGCGGGACTCCCCCACAATGAGCAGTTCTTC. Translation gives CSALVAGLPHNEQFF.

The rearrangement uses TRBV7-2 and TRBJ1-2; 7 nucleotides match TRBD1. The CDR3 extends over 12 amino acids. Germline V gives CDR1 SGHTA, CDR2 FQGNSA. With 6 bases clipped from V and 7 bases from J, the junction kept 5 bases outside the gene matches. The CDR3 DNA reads TGTGCCAGCAGGGAAAGACAGGGTGGCTACACCTTC. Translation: CASRERQGGYTF.

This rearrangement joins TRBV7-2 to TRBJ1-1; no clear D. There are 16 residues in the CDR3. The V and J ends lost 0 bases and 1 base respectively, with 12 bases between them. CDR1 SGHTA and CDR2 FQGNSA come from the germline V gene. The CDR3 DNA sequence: TGTGCCAGCAGCTTAGCAGGGCTTAGGAGGAACACTGAAGCTTTCTTT. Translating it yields CASSLAGLRRNTEAFF.